The 26 T cell receptor beta chains below all came from one sample that was sequenced in a study of T cell responses to AZD1222 COVID-19 vaccine (dated by TCRdb to the early 2020s). According to the study, the label for this sample's time point signals: baseline before first vaccination. The treatment or condition label, as the study defines it: meningococcal conjugate vaccine given as trial control. To prepare the library, the immunoSEQ multiplex PCR assay was applied. TCRdb mirrors the immuneACCESS table, restricted to in-frame sequences. Some clones are absent from its copies; in checked studies, under half trace to an unresolved V gene, and the reason for the others is unknown. For this sample the table gives 120,000 to 150,000 clones, of which over 90% were detected only once. Over 0.85% of the sample is taken by the ten largest. Here the sequenced sample was peripheral blood, taken on day 0 of MenACWY control vaccination. The receptors originated from an adult in good health.

The V and J genes are TRBV5-1 and TRBJ1-2, with TRBD1 matching 7 bases. The CDR3 has 14 residues. In germline, CDR1 is SGHRS, CDR2 YFSETQ. The trim removed 4 bases at V and 2 bases at J, leaving 5 bases unmatched. CDR3 protein: CASSLKTGNYGYTF. CDR3 DNA: TGCGCCAGCAGCCTAAAGACAGGGAACTATGGCTACACCTTC.

This clone was picked up a small number of times. CDR3 residues: CASSTTGTASGYTF. CDR3 nucleotide sequence: TGTGCCAGTAGTACCACCGGGACAGCCTCTGGCTACACCTTC. This chain connects TRBV19 to TRBJ1-2; 7 bases fit TRBD1. CDR1 is LNHDA, CDR2 SQIVND, per germline (reference sequence). This CDR3 has 14 residues. V trimming: 4 bases; J trimming: 7 bases; junction bases outside the gene matches: 9.

V gene TRBV6-5 combines with J gene TRBJ1-2; D is undetermined. The CDR3 spans 14 residues. Germline CDR1 MNHEY, CDR2 SVGAGI. Deletions cut 2 bases from V and 4 bases from J, with 11 bases between. CDR3 nucleotide sequence: TGTGCCAGCAGTTACCTCGAGGGCGGCTATGGCTACACCTTC. Encoded protein: CASSYLEGGYGYTF.

The chain combines TRBV5-1 with TRBJ2-7, with 7 bases matching TRBD1. V lost 3 bases to trimming and J lost 3 bases; unmatched junction nucleotides: 3. This CDR3 has 13 amino acids. From germline, CDR1 is SGHRS and CDR2 YFSETQ. Here the CDR3 reads CASSWDSYYEQYF. The CDR3 nucleotides read TGCGCCAGCAGCTGGGACAGTTACTACGAGCAGTACTTC.

This chain links TRBV6-2 or TRBV6-3 with TRBJ1-2; D ambiguous. Trimming removed 5 bases at V and 6 bases at J, with 22 bases between. Germline values: CDR1 MNHEY, CDR2 SVGEGT. This CDR3 has 16 amino acids. CDR3: CASSPPPLWEWHGYTF. In DNA, the CDR3 is TGTGCCAGCAGTCCCCCCCCGTTATGGGAGTGGCATGGCTACACCTTC.

The gene calls are TRBV28 and TRBJ1-1; tentatively, D is TRBD1 (5 bases). Germline V CDR1 and CDR2: MDHEN, SYDVKM. V shed 3 bases and J shed 11 bases, with 13 bases lying between them. The CDR3 spans 12 residues. The DNA of the CDR3 is TGTGCCAGCAGTTTCGGGGGTCTTGAGGCTTTCTTT. This gives the protein CASSFGGLEAFF. Full variable domain (rest looked up from reference TRBV28 and TRBJ1-1): DVKVTQSSRYLVKRTGEKVFLECVQDMDHENMFWYRQDPGLGLRLIYFSYDVKMKEKGDIPEGYSVSREKKERFSLILESASTNQTSMYLCASSFGGLEAFFGQGTRLTVV.

The count of this clone is one. The genes are TRBV10-3 and TRBJ1-1; TRBD1 agrees at 11 bases. V dropped 6 bases and J dropped 5; count of bases not matched to a gene: 11. Germline lookup yields CDR1 ENHRY and CDR2 SYGVKD. The CDR3 runs to 16 residues. For the CDR3, the DNA is TGTGCCATCAGGCCCCGGGACAGGGGGTTAGAAACTGAAGCTTTCTTT. This encodes CAIRPRDRGLETEAFF.

This rearrangement joins TRBV7-9 to TRBJ2-7; weak D call: TRBD1 (6 bases). The germline gives CDR1 SEHNR, CDR2 FQNEAQ (reference sequence). V was clipped by 2 bases and J by 1 base, with 9 bases between them. This CDR3 spans 14 amino acids. The CDR3 here is CASSLTGMSYEQYF. The CDR3 DNA follows: TGTGCCAGCAGCTTAACAGGGATGTCCTACGAGCAGTACTTC.

The J gene is TRBJ1-1, the V gene TRBV6-5; 8 bases are a match to TRBD1. The CDR3 has 15 residues. V gave up 6 bases and J gave up 7 bases; unmatched junction bases: 13. Germline CDR1 and CDR2: MNHEY and SVGAGI. This CDR3 reads CASRLDRGEDLEAFF. The CDR3 DNA reads as TGTGCCAGCAGATTAGACAGGGGCGAAGACCTTGAAGCTTTCTTT.

This clone appeared a single time. V and J are TRBV2 and TRBJ2-1; TRBD2 aligns across 13 bases. This CDR3 comprises 15 residues. The V segment lost 3 bases and the J segment 9 bases; nucleotides outside the gene matches: 5. Germline CDR1 and CDR2: SNHLY and FYNNEI. In DNA form, the CDR3 reads TGTGCCAGCAGTGAGAGACTAGCGGGAGGCACTGAGCAGTTCTTC. Translation gives CASSERLAGGTEQFF. Full variable domain (remainder filled in from reference TRBV2 and TRBJ2-1): EPEVTQTPSHQVTQMGQEVILRCVPISNHLYFYWYRQILGQKVEFLVSFYNNEISEKSEIFDDQFSVERPDGSNFTLKIRSTKLEDSAMYFCASSERLAGGTEQFFGPGTRLTVL.

This chain uses TRBV6-5 with TRBJ1-1, with 8 bases aligning to TRBD1. Germline CDR1 is MNHEY and CDR2 is SVGAGI. The length of the CDR3 is 13 residues. The ends lost 6 bases at V and 4 bases at J; junction bases unmatched: 4. The CDR3 loop reads CASRQGAGTEAFF. CDR3 DNA sequence: TGTGCCAGCAGGCAGGGGGCCGGCACTGAAGCTTTCTTT.

This chain connects TRBV24-1 to TRBJ2-7, with TRBD2 matching over 9 bases. V was pared by 0 bases and J by 3 bases, with 5 bases of the junction left unmatched. The CDR3 length is 16 residues. Germline-derived CDR1 and CDR2 are KGHDR and SFDVKD. The CDR3 DNA sequence: TGTGCCACCAGTGATTTGGGCCTAGCGGGGAGCTACGAGCAGTACTTC. It codes for CATSDLGLAGSYEQYF.

The chain couples TRBV5-6 to TRBJ2-3; no firm D call. V was shortened by 1 base and J by 14 bases, with 17 bases between the two germline ends. The length of the CDR3 is 13 residues. Per the germline V gene, CDR1 is SGHDT and CDR2 is YYEEEE. The CDR3 loop is CASSLRSGAQPYF. The CDR3 DNA reads as TGTGCCAGCAGCTTGAGGTCGGGTGCTCAGCCGTATTTT.

The V gene is TRBV20-1, the J gene TRBJ1-2; no clear D gene. CDR1 DFQATT and CDR2 SNEGSKA come from the germline V gene (reference sequence). The length of the CDR3 is 11 residues. V lost 3 bases and J 5 bases, leaving 7 bases between the germline ends. The CDR3 DNA follows: TGCAGTGCTAGTAATAGATATGGCTACACCTTC. This codes for CSASNRYGYTF.

The rearrangement joins TRBV19 to TRBJ1-6; D is unresolved. The V gene lost 2 bases and the J gene lost 9 bases, with 5 bases spanning the gap. Germline V gene lookup returns CDR1 LNHDA and CDR2 SQIVND (reference sequence). The CDR3 is 12 amino acids. Here the CDR3 reads CASSIQSSPLHF. The CDR3 nucleotides are TGTGCCAGTAGTATACAGTCTTCACCCCTCCACTTT.

This clone was seen more than once but under ten times. V and J are TRBV24-1 and TRBJ2-7; D is unresolved. Germline V gene sequence: CDR1 KGHDR, CDR2 SFDVKD. Trimming pared 8 bases from V and 0 bases from J, leaving 22 bases between. The CDR3 contains 17 residues. The CDR3 here is CATTPPLPDRPSYEQYF. The CDR3 nucleotides read TGTGCCACCACTCCACCACTCCCTGACCGACCCTCCTACGAGCAGTACTTC.

This chain links TRBV15 with TRBJ1-2; 9 bases are shared with TRBD1. J was trimmed by 2 bases and V by 8 bases; bases with no gene match: 6. Germline CDR1 and CDR2: LNHNV and YYDKDF (reference sequence). This CDR3 region has 14 residues. The CDR3 coding sequence is TGTGCCACCTCGGACAGGGGTAAAAACTATGGCTACACCTTC. It specifies CATSDRGKNYGYTF.

The gene calls are TRBV6-5 and TRBJ2-7; D unresolved. Trimming removed 3 bases at V and 0 bases at J, with 6 bases between. The CDR3 spans 13 residues. Germline CDR1 is MNHEY and CDR2 is SVGAGI. The CDR3: CASSYRNSYEQYF. DNA for the CDR3: TGTGCCAGCAGTTATAGGAACTCCTACGAGCAGTACTTC.

The rearrangement uses TRBV7-9 and TRBJ2-2; 9 positions agree with TRBD1. V lost 10 bases and J lost 1; bases outside the gene matches: 7. In germline, CDR1 is SEHNR, CDR2 FQNEAQ (reference sequence). The CDR3 runs 15 residues. CDR3 protein: CANTPGQGNTGELFF. The DNA for the CDR3 is TGTGCCAACACACCGGGACAGGGGAACACCGGGGAGCTGTTTTTT.

CDR3 nucleotide sequence: TGTGCCAGCAGCTTTCCGGACAGCACAGATACGCAGTATTTT. It is translated as CASSFPDSTDTQYF. This chain joins TRBV7-2 and TRBJ2-3; D is unresolved. From germline, CDR1 is SGHTA and CDR2 FQGNSA. The length of the CDR3 is 14 residues. Deletions cut 3 bases from V and 0 bases from J, with 7 bases between.

The CDR3 reads CASSPTSSHEKLFF. DNA for the CDR3: TGCGCCAGCAGCCCGACAAGTTCCCATGAAAAACTGTTTTTT. This chain links TRBV5-1 with TRBJ1-4; D is unresolved. V lost 4 bases to trimming and J lost 6 bases, with 13 bases between them. Germline V gene data show CDR1 as SGHRS and CDR2 as YFSETQ. This CDR3 is built from 14 residues.

The chain has TRBV5-1 and TRBJ1-2; D uncertain. CDR1 and CDR2 (germline): SGHRS, YFSETQ. CDR3 length: 14 residues. V was pared by 3 bases and J by 3 bases, with 12 bases between. The CDR3 reads CASSSRAGYYGYTF. The CDR3, as DNA: TGCGCCAGCAGCTCCCGAGCGGGGTACTATGGCTACACCTTC.

The J gene is TRBJ1-5, the V gene TRBV3-1 (or the pseudogene TRBV3-2); 7 bases match TRBD1. Germline CDR1 and CDR2: LGHDT and YNNKEL (reference sequence). Unmatched junction bases numbered 3, after V lost 4 bases and J lost 0 bases. The CDR3 contains 15 residues. The CDR3 protein is CASSRTGDSNQPQHF. The CDR3 DNA is TGTGCCAGCAGCCGCACAGGGGATAGCAATCAGCCCCAGCATTTT.

The count of this clone is one. This chain connects TRBV7-9 to TRBJ2-7; D perhaps matches TRBD2 (6 bases). This CDR3 comprises 16 residues. The V gene lost 5 bases and the J gene lost 3 bases, with 20 bases spanning the gap. Germline CDR1 reads SEHNR; CDR2 reads FQNEAQ (reference sequence). The CDR3 bases are TGTGCCAGCAGCCGTGTCGCGGGACTCGCCGTCTACGAGCAGTACTTC. This encodes CASSRVAGLAVYEQYF.

This chain links TRBV12-3 or TRBV12-4 with TRBJ1-2, with D perhaps matching TRBD1 (6 bases). CDR3 length: 13 amino acids. With 6 bases removed from V and 2 bases from J, the gap between germline ends came to 10 bases. CDR3 protein: CASSATGNYGYTF. CDR3 nucleotides: TGTGCCAGCAGCGCTACAGGGAACTATGGCTACACCTTC.

This clone was seen just once. The chain employs TRBV11-3 and TRBJ1-3; D gene uncertain. V gave up 4 bases and J gave up 2 bases, with 12 bases separating them. Germline CDR1 SGHNT, CDR2 YENEEA. The CDR3 covers 15 residues. CDR3 nucleotides: TGTGCCAGCAGCTCCTCGGGAGTTCCTGGAAACACCATATATTTT. Translation: CASSSSGVPGNTIYF. The whole variable domain, remainder taken from reference TRBV11-3 and TRBJ1-3, is EAGVVQSPRYKIIEKKQPVAFWCNPISGHNTLYWYLQNLGQGPELLIRYENEEAVDDSQLPKDRFSAERLKGVDSTLKIQPAELGDSAVYLCASSSSGVPGNTIYFGEGSWLTVV.